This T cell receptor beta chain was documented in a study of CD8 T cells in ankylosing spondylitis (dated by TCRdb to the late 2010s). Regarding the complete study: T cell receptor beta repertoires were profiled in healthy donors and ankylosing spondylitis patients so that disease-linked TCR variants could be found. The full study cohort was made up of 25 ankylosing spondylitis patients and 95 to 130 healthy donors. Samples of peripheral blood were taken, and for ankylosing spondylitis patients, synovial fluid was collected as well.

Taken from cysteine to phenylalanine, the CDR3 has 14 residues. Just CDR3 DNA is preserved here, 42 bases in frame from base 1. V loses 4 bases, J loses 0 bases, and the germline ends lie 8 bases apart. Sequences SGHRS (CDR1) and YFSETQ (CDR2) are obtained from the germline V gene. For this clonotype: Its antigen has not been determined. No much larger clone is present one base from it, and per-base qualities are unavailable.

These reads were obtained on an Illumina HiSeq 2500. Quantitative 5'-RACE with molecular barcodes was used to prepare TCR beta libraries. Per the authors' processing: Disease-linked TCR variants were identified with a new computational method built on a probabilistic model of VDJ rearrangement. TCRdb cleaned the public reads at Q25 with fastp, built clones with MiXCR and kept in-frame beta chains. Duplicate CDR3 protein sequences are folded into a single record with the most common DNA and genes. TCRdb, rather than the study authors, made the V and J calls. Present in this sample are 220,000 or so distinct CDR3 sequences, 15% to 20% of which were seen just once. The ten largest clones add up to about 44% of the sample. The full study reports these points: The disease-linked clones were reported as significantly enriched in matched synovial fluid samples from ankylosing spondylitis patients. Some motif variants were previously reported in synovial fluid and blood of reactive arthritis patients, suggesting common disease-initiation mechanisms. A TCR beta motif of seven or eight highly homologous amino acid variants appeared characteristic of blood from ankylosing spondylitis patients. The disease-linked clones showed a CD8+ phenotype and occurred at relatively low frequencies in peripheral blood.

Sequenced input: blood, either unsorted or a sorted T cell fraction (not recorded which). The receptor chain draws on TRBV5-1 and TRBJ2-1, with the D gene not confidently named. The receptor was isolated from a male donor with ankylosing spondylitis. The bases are TGCGCCAGCAGCGTAACAAGCTCCTACAATGAGCAGTTCTTC. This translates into CASSVTSSYNEQFF.